This T cell receptor beta chain was profiled in a study of blood T cells in healthy people across ages (dated by TCRdb to between 2015 and 2016). In terms of the full investigation: In model experiments, roughly one uniquely barcoded TCR beta cDNA molecule per two T cells was captured by template switching. Donors were grouped into four age groups: young (average 16 years), middle-aged (roughly 40), aged (around 62) and long-lived (over 80). The study measured age-related changes in TCR beta repertoire diversity using deep sequencing normalized with unique cDNA molecular identifiers. To avoid experimental bias, donors of different ages were distributed randomly across sequencing lanes. The study analyzed two additional independent replicas of 1 million unique cDNA reads from the same blood draw for two donors, one aged 18 to 29 and one aged 80 or older.

Broader findings and caveats from the paper: There was a strong correlation between observed TCR beta diversity and the percentage of naive T cells measured by flow cytometry. As age increased, observed TCR beta diversity per million T cells dropped in a roughly linear way, and a significant reduction was already evident by age roughly 36. Estimates of total diversity based on one million sequenced T cells were considered lower bounds and underestimates. The CMV infection status of donors was not known, potentially confounding age-related changes in expanded clonotypes. Bulk unsorted PBMC profiling prevented conclusive comparison of naive and antigen-experienced compartments. The long-lived group showed more naive CD4+ T cells, fewer expanded clones and increased TCR diversity than the aged group, suggesting age selection.

The donors were some 39 Caucasian individuals from Russia, aged roughly 6 to 100 years, who were systemically healthy. Each donor gave ten milliliters of peripheral blood, collected into EDTA-treated Vacutainer tubes. Ficoll-Paque density-gradient centrifugation was used to isolate PBMCs, with at least 7 million per sample. Trizol reagent was used to extract total RNA from the PBMCs, yielding at least 6 micrograms per sample. For every donor, an aliquot of PBMCs went through flow cytometry to measure the percentages of naive CD45RAhigh/CD27high T cells. Spanning cysteine to phenylalanine, the CDR3 consists of 13 amino acids. Left in the record is the CDR3 DNA by itself, 39 bases read in frame from the first base. CDR1 SQVTM and CDR2 ANQGSEA are derived from the germline V gene. Receptor amplification or capture employed 5' RACE. Instrument on record: Illumina HiSeq 2500. The second PCR ran for roughly 7 to 12 cycles and used a J-beta primer mix along with a sample-barcoded 5' primer. A template-switch 5' adaptor carrying 12 random nucleotides introduced a unique molecular identifier onto each TCR beta cDNA molecule. Each sample yielded at least 3 million CDR3-containing paired-end reads. First-strand cDNA was synthesized from all RNA with the Mint cDNA synthesis kit, primed by a TRBC-specific oligonucleotide. Following uracil-DNA glycosylase treatment, a first 18-cycle PCR with universal primers M1SS and BC2_uni_R was performed on all cDNA. The authors processed their data as follows. Normalization of each sample was performed by random selection of 1 million high-quality reads, each carrying a distinct molecular identifier. Reads with shared molecular identifiers were discarded instead of being binned into consensus sequences. CDR3 identification, clonotype clustering and error correction used MiTCR with a Q25 quality threshold and the strictest error-elimination algorithm. Lower-bound total TCR beta diversity was estimated with a nonparametric unseen species model using Euler transformation. The raw public data were reprocessed by TCRdb itself: fastp quality trimming at Q25, MiXCR clonotype calling, in-frame beta chains only. For every CDR3 protein sequence, its rows merge into one entry that carries the most common genes and DNA. These V and J calls are TCRdb output, not the study's own analysis. In all, the sample holds more than 650,000 distinct CDR3 sequences, and 22% of those were seen once. The ten top clones hold about 22% of the sample.

This clonotype was observed a few times. No antigen is known for it. Base qualities are not at hand, and no much larger clone is one base apart. The receptor was isolated from a man between 65 and 85 years old in good health. The sequencing sample was made of blood. Recombination linked TRBV29-1 to TRBJ2-5; TRBD2 aligns with 8 central bases. The J call could be wrong; TRBJ2-1 is a better fit for the DNA end. The CDR3 region reads CSVGLATDNEQFF. The nucleotide sequence reads as follows: TGCAGCGTTGGACTAGCGACTGACAATGAGCAGTTCTTC.